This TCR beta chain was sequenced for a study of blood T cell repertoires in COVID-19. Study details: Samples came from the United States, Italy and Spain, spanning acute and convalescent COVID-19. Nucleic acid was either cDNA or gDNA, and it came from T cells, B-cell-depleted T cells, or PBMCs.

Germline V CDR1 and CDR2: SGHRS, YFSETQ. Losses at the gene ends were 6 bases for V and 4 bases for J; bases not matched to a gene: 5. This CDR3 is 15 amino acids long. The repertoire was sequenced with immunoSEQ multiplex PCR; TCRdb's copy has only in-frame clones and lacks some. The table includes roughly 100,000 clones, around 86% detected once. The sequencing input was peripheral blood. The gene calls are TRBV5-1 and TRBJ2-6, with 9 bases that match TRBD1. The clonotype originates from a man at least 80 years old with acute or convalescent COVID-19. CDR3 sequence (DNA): TGCGCCAGCAATACAGGGGGCTCAGGGGCCAACGTCCTGACTTTC. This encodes CASNTGGSGANVLTF. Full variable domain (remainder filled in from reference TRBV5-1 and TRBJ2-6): KAGVTQTPRYLIKTRGQQVTLSCSPISGHRSVSWYQQTPGQGLQFLFEYFSETQRNKGNFPGRFSGRQFSNSRSEMNVSTLELGDSALYLCASNTGGSGANVLTFGAGSRLTVL.